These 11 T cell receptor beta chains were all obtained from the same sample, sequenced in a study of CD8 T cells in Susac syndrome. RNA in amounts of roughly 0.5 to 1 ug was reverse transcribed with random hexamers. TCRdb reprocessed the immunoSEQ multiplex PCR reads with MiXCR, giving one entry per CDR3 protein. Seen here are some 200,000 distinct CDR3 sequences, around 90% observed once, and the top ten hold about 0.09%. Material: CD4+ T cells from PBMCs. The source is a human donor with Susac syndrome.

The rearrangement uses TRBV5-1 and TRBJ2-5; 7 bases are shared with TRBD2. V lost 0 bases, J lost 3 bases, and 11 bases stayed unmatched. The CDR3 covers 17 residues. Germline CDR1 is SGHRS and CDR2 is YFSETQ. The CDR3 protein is CASSLAPGGSVEETQYF. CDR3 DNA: TGCGCCAGCAGCTTGGCCCCGGGGGGTAGCGTGGAAGAGACCCAGTACTTC.

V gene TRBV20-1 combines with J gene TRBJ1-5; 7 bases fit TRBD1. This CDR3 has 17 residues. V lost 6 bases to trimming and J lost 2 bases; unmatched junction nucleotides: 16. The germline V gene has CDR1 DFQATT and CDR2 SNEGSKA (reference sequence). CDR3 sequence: CSAKGGGRNWGNQPQHF. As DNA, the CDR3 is TGCAGTGCCAAAGGGGGCGGGAGGAATTGGGGCAATCAGCCCCAGCATTTT.

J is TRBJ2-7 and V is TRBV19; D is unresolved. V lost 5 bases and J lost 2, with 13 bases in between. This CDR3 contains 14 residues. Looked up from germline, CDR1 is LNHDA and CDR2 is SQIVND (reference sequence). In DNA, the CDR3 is TGTGCCAGTAGTGGCGCGAACCCCCCCTACGAGCAGTACTTC. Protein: CASSGANPPYEQYF.

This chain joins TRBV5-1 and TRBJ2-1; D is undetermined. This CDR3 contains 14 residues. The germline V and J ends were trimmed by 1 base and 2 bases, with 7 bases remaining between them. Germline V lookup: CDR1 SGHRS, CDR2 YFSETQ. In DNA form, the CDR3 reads TGCGCCAGCAGCTTGCCAAGTACCTACAATGAGCAGTTCTTC. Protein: CASSLPSTYNEQFF. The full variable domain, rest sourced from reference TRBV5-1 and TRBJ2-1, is KAGVTQTPRYLIKTRGQQVTLSCSPISGHRSVSWYQQTPGQGLQFLFEYFSETQRNKGNFPGRFSGRQFSNSRSEMNVSTLELGDSALYLCASSLPSTYNEQFFGPGTRLTVL.

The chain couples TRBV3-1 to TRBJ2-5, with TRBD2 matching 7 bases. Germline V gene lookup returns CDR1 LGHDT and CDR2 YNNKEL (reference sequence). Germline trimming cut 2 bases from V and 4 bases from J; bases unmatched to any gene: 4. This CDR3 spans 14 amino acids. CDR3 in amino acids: CASSQHGGGETQYF. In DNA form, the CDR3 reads TGTGCCAGCAGCCAACATGGGGGGGGAGAGACCCAGTACTTC.

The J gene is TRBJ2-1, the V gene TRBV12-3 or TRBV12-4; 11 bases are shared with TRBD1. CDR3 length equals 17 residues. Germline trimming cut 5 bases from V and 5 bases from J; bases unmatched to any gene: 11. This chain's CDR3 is CASSPTPGQGADNEQFF. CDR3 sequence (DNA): TGTGCCAGCAGTCCGACGCCTGGACAGGGGGCGGACAATGAGCAGTTCTTC.

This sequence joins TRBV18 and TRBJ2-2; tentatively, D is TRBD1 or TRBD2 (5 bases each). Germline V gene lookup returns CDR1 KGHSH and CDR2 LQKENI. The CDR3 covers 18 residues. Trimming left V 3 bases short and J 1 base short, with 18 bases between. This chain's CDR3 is CASSPRSRDLRNTGELFF. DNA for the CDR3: TGTGCCAGCTCACCTCGTAGCAGGGACCTCAGGAACACCGGGGAGCTGTTTTTT. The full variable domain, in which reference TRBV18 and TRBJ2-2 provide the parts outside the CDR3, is NAGVMQNPRHLVRRRGQEARLRCSPMKGHSHVYWYRQLPEEGLKFMVYLQKENIIDESGMPKERFSAEFPKEGPSILRIQQVVRGDSAAYFCASSPRSRDLRNTGELFFGEGSRLTVL.

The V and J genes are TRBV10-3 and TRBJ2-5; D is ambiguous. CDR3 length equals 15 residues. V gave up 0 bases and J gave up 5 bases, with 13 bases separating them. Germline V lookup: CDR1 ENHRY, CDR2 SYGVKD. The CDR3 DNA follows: TGTGCCATCAGTGAGTCGTTGAACCTCGGGGAGACCCAGTACTTC. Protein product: CAISESLNLGETQYF.

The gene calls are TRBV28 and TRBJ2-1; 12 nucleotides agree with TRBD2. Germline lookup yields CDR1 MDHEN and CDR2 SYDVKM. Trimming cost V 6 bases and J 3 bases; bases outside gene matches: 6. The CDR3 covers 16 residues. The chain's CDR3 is CASRPGLAGSYNEQFF. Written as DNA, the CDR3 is TGTGCCAGCAGACCCGGACTAGCGGGGAGCTACAATGAGCAGTTCTTC.

CDR3 sequence: CASSGQGTGGVTEAFF. The CDR3 nucleotides are TGTGCCAGCAGTGGGCAGGGGACAGGGGGTGTTACTGAAGCTTTCTTT. The chain uses TRBV2 and TRBJ1-1; 11 bases align to TRBD1. Germline V CDR1 and CDR2: SNHLY, FYNNEI. Unmatched junction bases numbered 9, after V lost 4 bases and J lost 5 bases. The CDR3 runs 16 residues.

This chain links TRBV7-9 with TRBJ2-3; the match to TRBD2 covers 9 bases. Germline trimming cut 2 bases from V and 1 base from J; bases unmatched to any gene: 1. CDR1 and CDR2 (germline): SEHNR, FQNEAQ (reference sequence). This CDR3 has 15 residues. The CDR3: CASSLLAGRTDTQYF. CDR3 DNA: TGTGCCAGCAGCTTACTAGCGGGACGCACAGATACGCAGTATTTT. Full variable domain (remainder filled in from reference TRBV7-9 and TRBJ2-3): DTGVSQNPRHKITKRGQNVTFRCDPISEHNRLYWYRQTLGQGPEFLTYFQNEAQLEKSRLLSDRFSAERPKGSFSTLEIQRTEQGDSAMYLCASSLLAGRTDTQYFGPGTRLTVL.